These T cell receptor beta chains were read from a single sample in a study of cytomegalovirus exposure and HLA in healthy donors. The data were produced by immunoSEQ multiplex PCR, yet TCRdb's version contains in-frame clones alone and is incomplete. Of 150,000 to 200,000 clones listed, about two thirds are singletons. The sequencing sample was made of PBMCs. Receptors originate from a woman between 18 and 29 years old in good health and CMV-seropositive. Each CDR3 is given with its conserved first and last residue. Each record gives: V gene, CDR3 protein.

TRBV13 CASSLGRREKLFF
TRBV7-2 CASSSTSGGARETQYF
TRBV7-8 CASRGLAGDADTQYF
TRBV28 CASSFVGGSYEQYF
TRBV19 CASSIVTGPQPQHF
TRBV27 CASSLSVGGPKSHYNEQFF
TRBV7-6 CASSLGDRGTEAFF
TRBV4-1 CASSQTNSPETQYF
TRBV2 CAGQGTLSYEQYF
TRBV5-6 CASSTGQGWNEKLFF
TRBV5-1 CASSPRFRETYNEQFF
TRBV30 CAWSVPGWVSSYNSPLHF
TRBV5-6 CASSLGEGAYTEAFF
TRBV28 CASRGGWDVNTEAFF
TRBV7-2 CASSQGISIYEQYF
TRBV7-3 CASSLRGQNFYNEQFF
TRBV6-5 CASRGRELSTDTQYF
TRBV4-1 CASSQVGGQETQYF
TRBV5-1 CASSLEGGRGTNEKLFF
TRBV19 CASSIYGQGEATYEQYF
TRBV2 CASSVREGNQPQHF
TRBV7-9 CASSLGVRQGARGYTF
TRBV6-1 CASSSPGQGYNEQFF
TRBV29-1 CSVATGTGPYEQYF
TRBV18 CASSPLGQGQSSNQPQHF
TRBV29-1 CSGGTGGFEAFF
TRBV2 CASSERLAGGNEQFF
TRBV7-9 CASSPIQASGYEQYF
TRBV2 CASSEGPGLSSPLHF
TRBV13 CASSSPGLAGGLGQFF
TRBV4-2 CASSQGGTTTYEQYF
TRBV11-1 CASSLAGTSGSYEQYF
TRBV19 CASIPTGGRETQYF
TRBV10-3 CAISDRENTEAFF
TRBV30 CAWSTGRDQPQHF
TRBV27 CASSSQGTSYEQYF
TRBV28 CAVGTSGHTDTQYF
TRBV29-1 CSATGGAYEQYF
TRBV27 CASSFSTGLMNTEAFF
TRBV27 CASSSPGLAGGRYEQYF
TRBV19 CASSVYAGIYEQYF
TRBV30 CAWSRRYEQYF
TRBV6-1 CASSSGGEVYEQYF
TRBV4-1 CASSQVPAGARDTEAFF
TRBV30 CAWSALAEEYNEQFF
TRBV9 CASSVSGSMNTEAFF
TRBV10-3 CAISGGTQNYEQYF
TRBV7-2 CASSTQAGDTGELFF
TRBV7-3 CASSLGQGAYEQYF
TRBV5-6 CASSWGPAGSNQPQHF
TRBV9 CASSTLGGGAHEQYF
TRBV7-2 CASSLALAYDEQYF
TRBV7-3 CASSPSDTYEQYF
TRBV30 CAWSVPYGLAGDEQFF
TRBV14 CASSQTLTNTGELFF
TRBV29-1 CSVGEQDVNTEAFF
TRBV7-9 CASSSIPGQSLSGANVLTF